The sequence of this T cell receptor beta chain was determined in a study of blood T cell repertoires in COVID-19. Overall study: The United States, Italy and Spain were the sources of the acute and convalescent COVID-19 samples. T cells, B-cell-depleted T cells, or PBMCs supplied cDNA or gDNA.

Germline CDR1 reads SNHLY; CDR2 reads FYNNEI. The CDR3 covers 14 residues. Trimming took 7 bases from V and 0 from J, leaving 10 bases between them. Authors' methods: The assay estimated nucleated cells by amplifying reference gene primers. The data were produced by immunoSEQ multiplex PCR, yet TCRdb's version contains in-frame clones alone and is incomplete. That table supplies the V and J calls and clone size; D and trimming were determined from the DNA. The sample shows roughly 26,000 clones, approximately 92% of them seen only once. V gene TRBV2 combines with J gene TRBJ1-5; no definite D call. The sequencing input was peripheral blood. The clonotype was recovered from a human donor in a cohort sampled during active COVID-19. In DNA form, the CDR3 reads TGTGCCAGCACTCCGGGTCATAGCAATCAGCCCCAGCATTTT. Encoded protein: CASTPGHSNQPQHF.